This T cell receptor (beta chain) was obtained from a study of patients and donors after allogeneic stem cell transplantation. TCRdb analysed the RT-PCR reads with MiXCR anew, one entry per CDR3 protein. This table has 410,000 or so distinct CDR3 sequences, roughly 17% appearing once. The CDR3 is made up of 13 amino acids. Germline CDR1 is SGHTA and CDR2 is FQGNSA. Trimming took 5 bases from V and 3 from J, leaving 11 bases between them. Sequenced sample: blood, either unsorted or a sorted T cell fraction (not recorded which). The V call is TRBV7-2, the J call TRBJ2-7; no firm D call. The receptor was isolated from a human donor who was either an allogeneic HSCT recipient or a stem cell or donor lymphocyte infusion donor (not recorded which). It is not recorded whose cells these are; they may come from a transplant donor. The CDR3 is CASSLRWGYEQYF. The CDR3 DNA is TGTGCCAGCAGCCTAAGATGGGGCTACGAGCAGTACTTC.